The clone carrying this TCR beta chain was seen at least ten times. Combining iRepertoire HTBI primers with Arm-PCR of CDR3 regions, the authors built TCR beta libraries. TCRdb passed the multiplex PCR reads through MiXCR, listing each CDR3 protein once. The sample lists roughly 420,000 distinct CDR3 sequences, less than 20% seen once, with about 25% in the top ten. The data belong to a study of regulatory T cells in long-lasting Graves disease. Study background: Newly diagnosed Graves' patients had under 3 months of antithyroid drugs.

Time point defined: newly diagnosed GD, antithyroid drugs for less than 3 months. RNA isolated from PBMCs was used to make the TCR library. The patients included were those that came from an endocrinology department in Xi'an, China. The length of the CDR3 is 13 residues. V was trimmed by 4 bases and J by 0 bases, leaving 9 bases between them. The germline V gene encodes CDR1 SQVTM and CDR2 ANQGSEA. These data also formed part of another study, on T cells in Graves' hyperthyroidism and ophthalmopathy. This second study notes: With a duration under 2 months, the hyperthyroidism was newly diagnosed in patients aged 18 to 65. From stable hyperthyroidism, ophthalmopathy was separated by a 13 V-J model.

This sample comprised peripheral blood mononuclear cells (PBMCs), obtained at new diagnosis, from a patient treated with antithyroid drugs. The receptor's source is a woman under 30 with Graves disease. The rearrangement uses TRBV29-1 and TRBJ2-5; D is undetermined. The CDR3 coding sequence is TGCAGCGTTGTTTACGTGTACCAAGAGACCCAGTACTTC. Translated: CSVVYVYQETQYF.